This section outlines one T cell receptor beta chain sequence together with its context. The antigen is not known. These data are taken from a study of cytomegalovirus exposure and HLA in healthy donors. 13 Jbeta primers and 60 Vbeta primers were used for the PCR. The protocol was immunoSEQ multiplex PCR, while the TCRdb copy is restricted to in-frame clones and leaves out a portion. The repertoire has about 190,000 clones, over 70% of them found once; the top ten carry around 1.6%. Study-wide results and limits: The majority of CMV-associated TCR beta chains were reported as apparently HLA-restricted in a later analysis.

With 7 bases removed from V and 11 bases from J, the gap between germline ends came to 18 bases. The CDR3 spans 13 residues. CDR1 MNHNS and CDR2 SASEGT come from the germline V gene. Sequencing was done on a sample of PBMCs. The gene calls are TRBV6-1 and TRBJ1-5; no definite D call. The clonotype was recovered from a man in his forties in good health and CMV-seropositive. CDR3 sequence: CASIPPGLWTQHF. CDR3 coding DNA: TGTGCCAGCATCCCTCCAGGACTTTGGACCCAGCATTTT.